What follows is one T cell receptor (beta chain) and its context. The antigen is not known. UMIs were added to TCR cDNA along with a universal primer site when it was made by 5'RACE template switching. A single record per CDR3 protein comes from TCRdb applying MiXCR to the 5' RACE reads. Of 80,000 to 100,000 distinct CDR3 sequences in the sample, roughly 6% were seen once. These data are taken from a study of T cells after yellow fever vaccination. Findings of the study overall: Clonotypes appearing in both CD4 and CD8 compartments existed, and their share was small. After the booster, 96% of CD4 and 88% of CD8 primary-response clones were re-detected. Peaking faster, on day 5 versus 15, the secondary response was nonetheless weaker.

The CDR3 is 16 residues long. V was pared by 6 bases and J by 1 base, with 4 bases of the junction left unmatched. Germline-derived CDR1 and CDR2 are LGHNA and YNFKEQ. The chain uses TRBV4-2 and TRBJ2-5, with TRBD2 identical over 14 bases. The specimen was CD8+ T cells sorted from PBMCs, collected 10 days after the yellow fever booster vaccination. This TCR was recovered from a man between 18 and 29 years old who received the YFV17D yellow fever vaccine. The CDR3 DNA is TGTGCCAGCAGTAGCGGACTAGCGGGGGGCCAAGAGACCCAGTACTTC. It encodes CASSSGLAGGQETQYF.